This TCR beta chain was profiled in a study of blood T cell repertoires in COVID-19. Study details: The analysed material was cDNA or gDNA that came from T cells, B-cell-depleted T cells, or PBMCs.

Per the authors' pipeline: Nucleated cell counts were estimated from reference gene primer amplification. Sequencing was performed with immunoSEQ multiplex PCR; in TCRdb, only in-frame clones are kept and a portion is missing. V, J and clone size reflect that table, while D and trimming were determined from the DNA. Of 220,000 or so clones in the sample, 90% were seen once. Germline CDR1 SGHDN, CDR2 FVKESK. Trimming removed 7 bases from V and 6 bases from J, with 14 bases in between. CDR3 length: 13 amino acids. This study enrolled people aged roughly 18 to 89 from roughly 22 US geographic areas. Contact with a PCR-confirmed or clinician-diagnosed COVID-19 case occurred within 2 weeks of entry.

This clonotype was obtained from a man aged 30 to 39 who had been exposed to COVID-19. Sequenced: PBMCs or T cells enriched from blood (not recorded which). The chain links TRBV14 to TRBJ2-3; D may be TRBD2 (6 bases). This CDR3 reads CASILALADTQYF. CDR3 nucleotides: TGTGCCAGCATTCTGGCCCTAGCGGATACGCAGTATTTT.